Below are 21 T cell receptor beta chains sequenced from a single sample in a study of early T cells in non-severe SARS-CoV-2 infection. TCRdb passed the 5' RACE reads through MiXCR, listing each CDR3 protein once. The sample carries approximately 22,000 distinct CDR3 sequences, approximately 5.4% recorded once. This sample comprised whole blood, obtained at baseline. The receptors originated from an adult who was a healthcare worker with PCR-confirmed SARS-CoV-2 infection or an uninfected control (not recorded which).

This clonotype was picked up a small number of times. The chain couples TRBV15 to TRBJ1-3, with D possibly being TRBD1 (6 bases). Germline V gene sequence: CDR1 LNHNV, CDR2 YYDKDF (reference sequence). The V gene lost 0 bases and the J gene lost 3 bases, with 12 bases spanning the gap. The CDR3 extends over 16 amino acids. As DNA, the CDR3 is TGTGCCACCAGCAGAGATCTACAGGGAGTTGGAAACACCATATATTTT. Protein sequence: CATSRDLQGVGNTIYF.

As DNA, the CDR3 is TGCAGTGCTAGGCCAATAGGGGGCCAGAAAGTCAAAGAGACCCAGTACTTC. It specifies CSARPIGGQKVKETQYF. The chain combines TRBV20-1 with TRBJ2-5, with 7 positions matching TRBD1. CDR1 and CDR2 (germline): DFQATT, SNEGSKA (reference sequence). With 3 bases clipped from V and 3 bases from J, the junction kept 16 bases outside the gene matches. This CDR3 is 17 amino acids long.

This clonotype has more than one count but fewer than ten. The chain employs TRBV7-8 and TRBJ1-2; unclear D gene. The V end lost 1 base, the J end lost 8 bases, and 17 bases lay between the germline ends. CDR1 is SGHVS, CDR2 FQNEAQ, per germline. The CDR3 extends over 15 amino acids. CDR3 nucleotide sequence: TGTGCCAGCAGCTTAGTCGGAGGACTCCGAGGGGGCTACACCTTC. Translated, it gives CASSLVGGLRGGYTF.

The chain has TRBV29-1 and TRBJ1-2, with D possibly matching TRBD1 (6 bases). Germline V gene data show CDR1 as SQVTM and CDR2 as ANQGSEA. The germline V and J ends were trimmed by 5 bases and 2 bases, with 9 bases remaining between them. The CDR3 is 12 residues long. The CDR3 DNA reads TGCAGCGTTCCCAGGGGCAACTATGGCTACACCTTC. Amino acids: CSVPRGNYGYTF.

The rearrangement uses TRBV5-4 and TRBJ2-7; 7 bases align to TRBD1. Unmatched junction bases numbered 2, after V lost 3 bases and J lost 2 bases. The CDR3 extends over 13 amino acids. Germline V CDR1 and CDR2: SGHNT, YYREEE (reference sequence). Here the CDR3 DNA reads TGTGCCAGCAGCTCGGGACAGCCCTACGAGCAGTACTTC. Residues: CASSSGQPYEQYF.

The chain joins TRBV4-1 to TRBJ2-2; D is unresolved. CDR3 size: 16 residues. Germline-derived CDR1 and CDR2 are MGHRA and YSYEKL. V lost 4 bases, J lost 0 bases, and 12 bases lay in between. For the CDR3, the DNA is TGCGCCAGCAGCCCGACATATCCTGCGAACACCGGGGAGCTGTTTTTT. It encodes CASSPTYPANTGELFF.

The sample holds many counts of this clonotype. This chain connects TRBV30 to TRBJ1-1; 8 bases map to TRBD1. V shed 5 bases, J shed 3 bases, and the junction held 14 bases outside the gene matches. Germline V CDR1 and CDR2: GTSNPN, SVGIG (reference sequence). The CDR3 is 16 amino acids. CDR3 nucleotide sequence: TGTGCCTGGTCGCAGGGGGCCACCACACTTTACACTGAAGCTTTCTTT. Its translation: CAWSQGATTLYTEAFF.

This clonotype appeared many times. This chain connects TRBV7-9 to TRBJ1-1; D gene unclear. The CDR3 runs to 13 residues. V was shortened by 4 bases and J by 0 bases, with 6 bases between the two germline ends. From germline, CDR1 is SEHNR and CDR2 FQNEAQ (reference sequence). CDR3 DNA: TGTGCCAGCAGCTCGAACATGAACACTGAAGCTTTCTTT. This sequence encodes CASSSNMNTEAFF.

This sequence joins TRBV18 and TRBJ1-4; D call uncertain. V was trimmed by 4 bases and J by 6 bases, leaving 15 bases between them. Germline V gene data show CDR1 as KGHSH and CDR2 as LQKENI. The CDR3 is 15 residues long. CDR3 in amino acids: CASSRQAGRDEKLFF. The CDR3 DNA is TGTGCCAGCTCACGGCAAGCCGGACGTGATGAAAAACTGTTTTTT. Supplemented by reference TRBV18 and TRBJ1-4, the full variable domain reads NAGVMQNPRHLVRRRGQEARLRCSPMKGHSHVYWYRQLPEEGLKFMVYLQKENIIDESGMPKERFSAEFPKEGPSILRIQQVVRGDSAAYFCASSRQAGRDEKLFFGSGTQLSVL.

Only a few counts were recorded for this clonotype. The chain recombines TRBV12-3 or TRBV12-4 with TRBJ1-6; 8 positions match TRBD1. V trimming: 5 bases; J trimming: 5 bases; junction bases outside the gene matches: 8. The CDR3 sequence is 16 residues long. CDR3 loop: CASSIGQGIHNSPLHF. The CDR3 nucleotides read TGTGCCAGCAGTATCGGACAGGGTATACATAATTCACCCCTCCACTTT.

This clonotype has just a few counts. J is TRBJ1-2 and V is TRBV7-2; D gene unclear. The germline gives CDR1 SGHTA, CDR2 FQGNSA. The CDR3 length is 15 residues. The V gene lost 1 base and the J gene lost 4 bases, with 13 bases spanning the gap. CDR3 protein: CASSLGSSVPYGYTF. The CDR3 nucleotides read TGTGCCAGCAGCTTAGGCTCGTCGGTTCCCTATGGCTACACCTTC.

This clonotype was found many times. The DNA for the CDR3 is TGTGCCAGCAGCTTTCTACAGGGTATGCTGTTTTTT. As protein: CASSFLQGMLFF. The chain recombines TRBV7-9 with TRBJ1-4, with D perhaps matching TRBD1 (6 bases). Germline V lookup: CDR1 SEHNR, CDR2 FQNEAQ (reference sequence). Between the trimmed V and J ends, which lost 3 bases and 14 bases, there was a span of 13 bases. CDR3 length: 12 amino acids.

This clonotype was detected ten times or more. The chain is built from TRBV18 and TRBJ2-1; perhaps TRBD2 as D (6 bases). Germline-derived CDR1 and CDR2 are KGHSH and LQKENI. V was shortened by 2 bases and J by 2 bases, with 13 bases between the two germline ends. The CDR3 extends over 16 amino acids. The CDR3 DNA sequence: TGTGCCAGCTCACCAGGGGCAGGGAGGCCCTACAATGAGCAGTTCTTC. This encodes CASSPGAGRPYNEQFF.

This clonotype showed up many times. For the CDR3, the DNA is TGTGCCAGCCGGCTAGGCTACTCACTGGATACGCAGTATTTT. It codes for CASRLGYSLDTQYF. This sequence joins TRBV27 and TRBJ2-3, with D uncertain. The CDR3 extends over 14 amino acids. Germline loops: CDR1 MNHEY, CDR2 SMNVEV (reference sequence). Trimming pared 8 bases from V and 6 bases from J, leaving 18 bases between.

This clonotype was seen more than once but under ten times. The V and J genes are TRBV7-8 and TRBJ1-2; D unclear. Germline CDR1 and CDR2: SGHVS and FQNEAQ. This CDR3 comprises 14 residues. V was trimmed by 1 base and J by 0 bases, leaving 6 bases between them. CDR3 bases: TGTGCCAGCAGCTTAGAGTTTCCTAACTATGGCTACACCTTC. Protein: CASSLEFPNYGYTF.

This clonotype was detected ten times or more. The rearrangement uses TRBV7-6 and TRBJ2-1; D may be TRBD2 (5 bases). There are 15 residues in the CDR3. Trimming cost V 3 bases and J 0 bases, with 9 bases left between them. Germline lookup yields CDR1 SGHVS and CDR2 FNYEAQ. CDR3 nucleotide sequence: TGTGCCAGCAGCTTTCGAGACTACTCCTACAATGAGCAGTTCTTC. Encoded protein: CASSFRDYSYNEQFF.

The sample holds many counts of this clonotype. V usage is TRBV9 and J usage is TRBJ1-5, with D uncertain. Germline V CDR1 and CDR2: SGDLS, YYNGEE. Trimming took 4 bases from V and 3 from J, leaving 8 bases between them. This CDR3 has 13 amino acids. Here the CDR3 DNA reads TGTGCCAGCAGCAAGGGTATCAATCAGCCCCAGCATTTT. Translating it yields CASSKGINQPQHF.

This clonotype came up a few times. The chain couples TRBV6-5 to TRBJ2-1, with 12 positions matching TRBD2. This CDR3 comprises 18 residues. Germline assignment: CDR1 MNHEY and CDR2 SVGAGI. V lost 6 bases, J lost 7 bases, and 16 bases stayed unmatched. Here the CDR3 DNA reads TGTGCCAGCAGCCTGGGGCTAGCGGGGGGGCTTTTCCCGAATGAGCAGTTCTTC. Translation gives CASSLGLAGGLFPNEQFF.

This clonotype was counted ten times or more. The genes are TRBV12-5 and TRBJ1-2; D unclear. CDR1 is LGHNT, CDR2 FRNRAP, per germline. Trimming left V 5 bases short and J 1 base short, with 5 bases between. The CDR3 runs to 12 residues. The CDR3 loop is CASGHSNYGYTF. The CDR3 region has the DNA TGTGCTAGTGGTCACAGTAACTATGGCTACACCTTC.

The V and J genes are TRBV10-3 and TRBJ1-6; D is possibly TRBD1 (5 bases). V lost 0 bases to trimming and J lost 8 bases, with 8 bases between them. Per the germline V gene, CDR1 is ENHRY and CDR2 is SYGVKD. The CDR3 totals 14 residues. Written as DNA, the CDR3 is TGTGCCATCAGTGAGTCGCAGGGACATTCACCCCTCCACTTT. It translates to CAISESQGHSPLHF.

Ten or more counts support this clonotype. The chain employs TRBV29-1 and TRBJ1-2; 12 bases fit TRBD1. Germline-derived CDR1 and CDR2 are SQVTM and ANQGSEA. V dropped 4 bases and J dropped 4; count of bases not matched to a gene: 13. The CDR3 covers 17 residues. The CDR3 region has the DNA TGCAGCGTTGCGGGGGACAGGGGGCGTCCGAGATTCTATGGCTACACCTTC. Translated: CSVAGDRGRPRFYGYTF.